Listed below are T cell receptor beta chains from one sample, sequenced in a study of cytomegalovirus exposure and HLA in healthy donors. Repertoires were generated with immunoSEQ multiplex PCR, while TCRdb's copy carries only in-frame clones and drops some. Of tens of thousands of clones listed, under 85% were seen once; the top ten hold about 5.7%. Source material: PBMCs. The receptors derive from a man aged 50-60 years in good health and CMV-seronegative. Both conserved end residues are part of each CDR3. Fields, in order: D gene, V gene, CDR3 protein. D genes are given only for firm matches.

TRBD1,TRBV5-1,CASSSSGTGQGYTF
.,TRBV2,CASSEGRYGYTF
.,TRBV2,CASSPGQRVSTEAFF
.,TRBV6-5,CASSYGQGSYEQYF
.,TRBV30,CAWSVLLGEKLFF
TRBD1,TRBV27,CASSLSGQLVETQYF
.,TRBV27,CASSFGRLNTEAFF
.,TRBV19,CASSSPQGTGELFF
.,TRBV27,CASNYRAANEKLFF
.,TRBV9,CASSVGEGRNQPQHF
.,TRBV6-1,CASIRQYNSPLHF
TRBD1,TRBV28,CASSNTHMTGERRYGYTF
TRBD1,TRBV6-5,CASQRQGNYEQYF
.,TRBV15,CATSLNYQGTEAFF
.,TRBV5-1,CASSSNRAEAFF
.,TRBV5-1,CASSLGVMNYGYTF
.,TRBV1,CTSSQDIERIYYNEQFF
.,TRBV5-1,CASSLAAGFINEQFF
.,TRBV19,CASSITAYQPQHF
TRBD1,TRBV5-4,CASSSDRRNEQYF
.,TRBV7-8,CASSLGGVREAFF
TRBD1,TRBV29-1,CSVDSQGNTF
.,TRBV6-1,CASTTGFNQPQHF
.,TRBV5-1,CASSLARGNYGYTF
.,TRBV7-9,CASSLYSNEKLFF
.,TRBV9,CASSVGGSTDTQYF
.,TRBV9,CASSAGGGANEKLFF
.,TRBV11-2,CASSSTRSGNTIYF
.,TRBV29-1,CSVAGGGNEKLFF
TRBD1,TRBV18,CASSTGTGASPTEAFF
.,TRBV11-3,CASSLDQADTQYF
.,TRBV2,CASRWTDTGELFF
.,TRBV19,CASTPSTWGPNQPQHF
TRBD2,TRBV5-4,CASSLFRGGGTDTQYF
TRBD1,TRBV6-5,CASGVGQGEEQYF
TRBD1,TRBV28,CASSPTGQSYGYTF
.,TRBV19,CASSITLQGSLSYEQYF
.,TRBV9,CASSVRDIHSGNTIYF
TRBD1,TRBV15,CATSITGARSYEQYF
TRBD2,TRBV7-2,CASSITGTSSTDTQYF
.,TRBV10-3,CAISEPGKNTEAFF
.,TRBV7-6,CASSDPGTNTGELFF
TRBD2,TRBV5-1,CASHLTSGGRATQYF
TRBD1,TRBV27,CASSPGQGVPKSYEQYF
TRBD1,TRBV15,CATSRVPGDRPYEQYF